This TCR beta chain was identified in a study of blood T cell repertoires in COVID-19. Study context: In each case, the material was cDNA or gDNA derived from T cells, B-cell-depleted T cells, or PBMCs.

Sequencing was performed with immunoSEQ multiplex PCR; in TCRdb, only in-frame clones are kept and a portion is missing. This table has 140,000 to 150,000 clones, 81% appearing once. Between the trimmed V and J ends, which lost 0 bases and 3 bases, there was a span of 12 bases. This CDR3 region has 15 residues. In germline, CDR1 is MNHEY, CDR2 SVGAGI. The receptor's source is a human donor in a cohort sampled during active COVID-19. Sample: peripheral blood. The chain recombines TRBV6-5 with TRBJ2-7; TRBD2 is a possible D gene (6 bases). The chain's CDR3 is CASSYSAGRFYEQYF. CDR3 coding DNA: TGTGCCAGCAGTTACTCGGCGGGAAGGTTCTACGAGCAGTACTTC.